This TCR beta chain comes out of a study of graft-versus-host responses after intestinal transplantation. Germline V gives CDR1 SGHRS, CDR2 YFSETQ. V gave up 4 bases and J gave up 0 bases, with 15 bases separating them. The CDR3 has 16 amino acids. As regards this clone: The antigen is undetermined. Other DNA sequences in the sample encode the same CDR3.

Data came from immunoSEQ multiplex PCR; TCRdb stores just in-frame clones and leaves some out. The table lists tens of thousands of clones, less than 90% of them singletons. This receptor was identified in a human donor who was the organ donor for an intestinal transplant. The rearrangement links TRBV5-1 to TRBJ2-3; D gene ambiguous. The sample in question was unstimulated CD4+ T cells sorted from spleen or lymph node cells, obtained before transplant. CDR3 coding DNA: TGCGCCAGCAGCCTACAGACCTCTGGTAGCACAGATACGCAGTATTTT. Translating it yields CASSLQTSGSTDTQYF.